This TCR beta chain comes out of a study of graft-versus-host responses after intestinal transplantation. Study-level background: Grafts that recipients had were multivisceral, liver-intestinal, or isolated intestinal transplants. Induction with anti-thymocyte globulin, then tacrolimus and steroids for around three years, was given to all recipients. Overall study findings and caveats: Recipient marrow showed GvH clones, some seen first in ileum or blood. Peak circulating GvH clone levels tracked with early post-transplant HvG declines.

CDR1 is MNHNY and CDR2 is SVGAGI in the germline V gene (reference sequence). V lost 4 bases and J 0 bases, leaving 13 bases between the germline ends. CDR3 size: 16 residues. Regarding this clone: What it binds is unknown.

Generated by immunoSEQ multiplex PCR, the TCRdb table keeps only in-frame clones and is missing some. The sample contains roughly 50,000 clones, about 90% of which appear only once. This receptor was taken from a human patient who received an intestinal transplant, so some T cells may come from the graft donor. V usage is TRBV6-6 and J usage is TRBJ1-5; D might be TRBD1 (5 bases). The specimen comprised PBMCs, sampled approximately 660 days after intestinal transplant. In DNA, the CDR3 is TGTGCCAGCAGTTTAAGGGACTGGTATAGCAATCAGCCCCAGCATTTT. Its protein is CASSLRDWYSNQPQHF.